Included here is one T cell receptor (beta chain) sequence, with context. It was with a sample-barcoded 5' primer and a J-beta primer mix that a second PCR of about 6 to 12 cycles was run. From the 5' RACE reads, TCRdb called clonotypes with MiXCR, one entry per CDR3 protein. The sample carries 800,000 to 1,300,000 distinct CDR3 sequences, about 23% recorded once. This specimen comes from a study of blood T cells in healthy people across ages. Ten milliliters was the volume of peripheral blood drawn from each donor. Total RNA was extracted at no less than 6 micrograms per sample. This CDR3 contains 17 residues. The junction had 14 bases not matched to a gene; V was cut back by 4 bases and J by 5 bases. Germline CDR1 is SGDLS and CDR2 is YYNGEE. A further study also used this sample, focusing on T cells of mothers and their children. That paper adds: In each mother, TCR beta CDR3 reads exceeded 10 million; in each child, they numbered around 3 million.

The sample comprised blood. The receptor comes from a girl aged 2-10 years in good health. V gene TRBV9 combines with J gene TRBJ2-5; 10 bases are a match to TRBD1. CDR3 nucleotide sequence: TGTGCCAGCAGCACTCGACAGGGGGCGGAGGGTCAGGAGACCCAGTACTTC. Translated, it gives CASSTRQGAEGQETQYF.